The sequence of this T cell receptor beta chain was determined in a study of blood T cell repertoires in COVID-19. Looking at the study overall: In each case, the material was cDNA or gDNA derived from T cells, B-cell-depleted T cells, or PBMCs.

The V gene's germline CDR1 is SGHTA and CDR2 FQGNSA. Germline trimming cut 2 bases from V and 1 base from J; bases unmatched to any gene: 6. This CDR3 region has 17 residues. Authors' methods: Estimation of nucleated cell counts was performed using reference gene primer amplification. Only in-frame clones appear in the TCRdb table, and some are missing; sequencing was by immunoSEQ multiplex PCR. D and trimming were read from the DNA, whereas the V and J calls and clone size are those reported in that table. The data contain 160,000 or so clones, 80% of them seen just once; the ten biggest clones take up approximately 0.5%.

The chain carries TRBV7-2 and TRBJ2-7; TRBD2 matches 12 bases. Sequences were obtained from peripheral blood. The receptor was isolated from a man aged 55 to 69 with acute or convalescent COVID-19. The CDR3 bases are TGTGCCAGCAGCTTATCGCATGGACTAGCGGGATCCTACGAGCAGTACTTC. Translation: CASSLSHGLAGSYEQYF.